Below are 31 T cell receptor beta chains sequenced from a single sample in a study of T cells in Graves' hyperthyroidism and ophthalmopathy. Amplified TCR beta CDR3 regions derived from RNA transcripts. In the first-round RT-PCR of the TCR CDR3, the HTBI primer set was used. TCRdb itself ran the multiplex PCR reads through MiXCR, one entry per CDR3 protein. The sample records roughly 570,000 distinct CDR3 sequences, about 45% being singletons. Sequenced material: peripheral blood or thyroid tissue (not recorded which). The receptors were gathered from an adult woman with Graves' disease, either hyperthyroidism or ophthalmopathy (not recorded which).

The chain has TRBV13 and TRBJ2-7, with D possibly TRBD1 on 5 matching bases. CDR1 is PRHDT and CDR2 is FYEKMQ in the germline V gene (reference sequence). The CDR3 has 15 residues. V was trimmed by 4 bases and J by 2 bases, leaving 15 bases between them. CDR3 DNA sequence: TGTGCCAGCAGCTCCGACGGACAAGGAACCTACGAGCAGTACTTC. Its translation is CASSSDGQGTYEQYF.

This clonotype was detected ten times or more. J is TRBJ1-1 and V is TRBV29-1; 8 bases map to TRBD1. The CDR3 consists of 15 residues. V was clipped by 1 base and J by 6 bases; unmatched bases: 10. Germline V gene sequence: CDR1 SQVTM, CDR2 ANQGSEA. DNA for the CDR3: TGCAGCGTTGAAGCGGCTTGGACAGGGATTGCTGAAGCTTTCTTT. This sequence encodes CSVEAAWTGIAEAFF. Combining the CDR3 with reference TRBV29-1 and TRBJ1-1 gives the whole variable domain SAVISQKPSRDICQRGTSLTIQCQVDSQVTMMFWYRQQPGQSLTLIATANQGSEATYESGFVIDKFPISRPNLTFSTLTVSNMSPEDSSIYLCSVEAAWTGIAEAFFGQGTRLTVV.

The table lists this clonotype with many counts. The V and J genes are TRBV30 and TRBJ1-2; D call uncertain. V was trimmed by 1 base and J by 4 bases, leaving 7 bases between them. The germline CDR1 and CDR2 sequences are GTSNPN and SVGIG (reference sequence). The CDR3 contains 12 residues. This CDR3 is CAWSARGYGYTF. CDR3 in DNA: TGTGCCTGGAGTGCACGGGGCTATGGCTACACCTTC.

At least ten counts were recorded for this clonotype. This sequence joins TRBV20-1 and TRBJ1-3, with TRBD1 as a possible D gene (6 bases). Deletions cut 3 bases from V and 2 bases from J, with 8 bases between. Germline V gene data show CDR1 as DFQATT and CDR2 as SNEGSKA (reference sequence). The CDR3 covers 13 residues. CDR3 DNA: TGCAGTGCTAGGACAGGAGCTGGAAACACCATATATTTT. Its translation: CSARTGAGNTIYF.

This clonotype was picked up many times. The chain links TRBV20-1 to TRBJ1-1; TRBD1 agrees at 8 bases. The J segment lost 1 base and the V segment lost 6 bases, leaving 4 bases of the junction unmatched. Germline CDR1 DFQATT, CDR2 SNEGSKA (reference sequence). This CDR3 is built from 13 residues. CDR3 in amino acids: CSARGQENTEAFF. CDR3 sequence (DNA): TGCAGTGCCCGGGGACAGGAGAACACTGAAGCTTTCTTT.

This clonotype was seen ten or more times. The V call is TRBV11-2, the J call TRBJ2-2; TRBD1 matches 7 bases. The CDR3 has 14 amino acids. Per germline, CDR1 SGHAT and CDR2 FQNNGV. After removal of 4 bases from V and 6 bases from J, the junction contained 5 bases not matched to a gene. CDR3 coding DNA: TGTGCCAGCAGCTACAGGGGTAACGCCGGGGAGCTGTTTTTT. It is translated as CASSYRGNAGELFF.

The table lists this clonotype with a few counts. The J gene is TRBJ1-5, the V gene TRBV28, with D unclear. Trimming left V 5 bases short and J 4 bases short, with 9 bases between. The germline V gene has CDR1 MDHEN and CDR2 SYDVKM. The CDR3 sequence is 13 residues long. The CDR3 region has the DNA TGTGCCAGCAGTGTAAAAGGGAATCAGCCCCAGCATTTT. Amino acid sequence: CASSVKGNQPQHF.

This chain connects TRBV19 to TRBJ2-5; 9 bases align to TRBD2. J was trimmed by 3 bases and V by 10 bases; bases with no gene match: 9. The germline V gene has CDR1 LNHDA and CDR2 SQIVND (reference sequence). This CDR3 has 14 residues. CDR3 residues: CATTRTSDEETQYF. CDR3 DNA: TGTGCCACCACCCGGACTAGCGATGAAGAGACCCAGTACTTC. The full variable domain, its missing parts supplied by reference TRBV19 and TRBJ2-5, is DGGITQSPKYLFRKEGQNVTLSCEQNLNHDAMYWYRQDPGQGLRLIYYSQIVNDFQKGDIAEGYSVSREKKESFPLTVTSAQKNPTAFYLCATTRTSDEETQYFGPGTRLLVL.

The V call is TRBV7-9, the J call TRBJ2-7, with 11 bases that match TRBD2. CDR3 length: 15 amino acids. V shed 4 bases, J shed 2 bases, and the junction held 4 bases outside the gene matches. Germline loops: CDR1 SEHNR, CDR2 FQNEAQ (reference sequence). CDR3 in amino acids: CASSSRLAGTYEQYF. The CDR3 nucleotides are TGTGCCAGCAGCTCACGACTAGCGGGAACCTACGAGCAGTACTTC.

CDR3: CASSQGLRTEAFF. CDR3 DNA sequence: TGTGCCAGCAGCCAGGGGTTAAGGACTGAAGCTTTCTTT. The genes are TRBV7-9 and TRBJ1-1; D may be TRBD1 (6 bases). CDR1 is SEHNR and CDR2 is FQNEAQ in the germline V gene (reference sequence). Trimming took off 5 bases at V and 5 bases at J, with 12 bases between the two ends. The length of the CDR3 is 13 residues.

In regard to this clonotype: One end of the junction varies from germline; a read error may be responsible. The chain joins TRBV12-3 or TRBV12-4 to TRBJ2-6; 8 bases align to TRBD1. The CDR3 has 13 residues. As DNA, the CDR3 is TGTGCCAGCAGGTTGACAGGGGTCAACGTCCTGACTTTC. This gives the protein CASRLTGVNVLTF.

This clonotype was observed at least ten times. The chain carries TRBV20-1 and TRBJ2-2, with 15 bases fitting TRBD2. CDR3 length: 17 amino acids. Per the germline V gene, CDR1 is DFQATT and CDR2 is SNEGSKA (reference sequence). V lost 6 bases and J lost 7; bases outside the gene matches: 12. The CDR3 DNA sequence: TGCAGTGCACGAGACGTCGGACTAGCGGGAGGGCGCGGGGAGCTGTTTTTT. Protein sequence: CSARDVGLAGGRGELFF.

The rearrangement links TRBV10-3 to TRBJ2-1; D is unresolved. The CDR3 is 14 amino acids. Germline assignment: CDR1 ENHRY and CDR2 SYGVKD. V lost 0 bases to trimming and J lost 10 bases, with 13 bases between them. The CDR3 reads CAISESGLGLEQFF. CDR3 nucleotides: TGTGCCATCAGTGAGTCCGGCCTCGGCCTCGAGCAGTTCTTC.

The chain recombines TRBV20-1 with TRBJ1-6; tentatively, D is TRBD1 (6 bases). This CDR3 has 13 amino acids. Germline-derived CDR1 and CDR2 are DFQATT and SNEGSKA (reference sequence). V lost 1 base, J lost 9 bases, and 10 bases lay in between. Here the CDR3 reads CSARGQVVSPLHF. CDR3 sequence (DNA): TGCAGTGCTAGAGGACAGGTGGTTTCACCCCTCCACTTT.

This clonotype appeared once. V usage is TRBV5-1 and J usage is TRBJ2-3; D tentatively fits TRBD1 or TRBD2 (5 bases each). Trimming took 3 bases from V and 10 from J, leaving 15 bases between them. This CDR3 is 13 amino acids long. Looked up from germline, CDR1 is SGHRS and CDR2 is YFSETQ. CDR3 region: CASSWLGGAPQYF. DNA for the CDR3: TGCGCCAGCAGCTGGCTTGGGGGTGCTCCGCAGTATTTT.

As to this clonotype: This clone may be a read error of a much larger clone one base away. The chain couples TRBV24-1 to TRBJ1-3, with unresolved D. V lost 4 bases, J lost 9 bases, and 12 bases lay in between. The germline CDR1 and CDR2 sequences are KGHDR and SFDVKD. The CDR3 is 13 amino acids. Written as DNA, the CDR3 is TGTGCCACCAGTGAAGGGAGTGAAAGCACCATATATTTT. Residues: CATSEGSESTIYF.

The CDR3 loop is CASSLTGQLNYGYTF. The CDR3 nucleotides are TGTGCCAGCAGTTTAACGGGACAGCTTAACTATGGCTACACCTTC. The chain is built from TRBV28 and TRBJ1-2; 7 positions agree with TRBD1. The CDR3 is 15 residues long. Germline loops: CDR1 MDHEN, CDR2 SYDVKM. Trimming took 2 bases from V and 1 from J; bases not matched to a gene: 4.

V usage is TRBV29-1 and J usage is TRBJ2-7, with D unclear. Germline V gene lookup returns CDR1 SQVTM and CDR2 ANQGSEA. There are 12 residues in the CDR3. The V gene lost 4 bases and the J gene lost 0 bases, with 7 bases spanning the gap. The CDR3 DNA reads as TGCAGCGTTGTAAGGGACTCCTACGAGCAGTACTTC. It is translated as CSVVRDSYEQYF.

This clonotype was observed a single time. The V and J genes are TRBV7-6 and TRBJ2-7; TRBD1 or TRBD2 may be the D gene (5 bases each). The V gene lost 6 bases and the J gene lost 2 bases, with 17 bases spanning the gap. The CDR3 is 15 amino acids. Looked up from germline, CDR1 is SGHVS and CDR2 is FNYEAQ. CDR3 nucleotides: TGTGCCAGCAGTTACTCGGGGCAGGCAACCTACGAGCAGTACTTC. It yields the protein CASSYSGQATYEQYF.

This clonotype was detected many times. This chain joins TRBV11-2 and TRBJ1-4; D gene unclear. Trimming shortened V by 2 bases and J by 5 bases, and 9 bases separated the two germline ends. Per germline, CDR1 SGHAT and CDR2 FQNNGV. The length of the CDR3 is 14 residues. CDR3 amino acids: CASSLIRRNEKLFF. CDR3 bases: TGTGCCAGCAGCTTAATACGGAGAAATGAAAAACTGTTTTTT.

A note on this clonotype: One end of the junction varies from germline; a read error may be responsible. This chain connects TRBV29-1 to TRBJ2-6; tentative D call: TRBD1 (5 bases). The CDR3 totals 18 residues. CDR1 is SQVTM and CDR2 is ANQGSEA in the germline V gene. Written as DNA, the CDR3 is TGCAGCGTTGAGTATCGACAGTTCTCTGGGTCTGGGGCCAACGTCCTGATTTTC. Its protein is CSVEYRQFSGSGANVLIF.

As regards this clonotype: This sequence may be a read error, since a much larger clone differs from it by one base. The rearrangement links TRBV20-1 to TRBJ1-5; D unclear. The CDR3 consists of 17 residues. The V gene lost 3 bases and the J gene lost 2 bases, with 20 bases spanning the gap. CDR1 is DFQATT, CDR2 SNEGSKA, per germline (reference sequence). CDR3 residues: CSASAPSGFIGNQPQHF. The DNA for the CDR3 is TGCAGTGCTAGCGCGCCCTCGGGGTTTATTGGCAATCAGCCCCAGCATTTT.

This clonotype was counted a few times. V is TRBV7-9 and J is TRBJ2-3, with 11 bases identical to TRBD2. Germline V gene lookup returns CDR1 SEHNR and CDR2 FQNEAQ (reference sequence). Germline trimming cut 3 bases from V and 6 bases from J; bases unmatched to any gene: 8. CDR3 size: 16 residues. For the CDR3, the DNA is TGTGCCAGCAGCTTCTCGCTAGCGGGAGGTTCGGATACGCAGTATTTT. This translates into CASSFSLAGGSDTQYF.

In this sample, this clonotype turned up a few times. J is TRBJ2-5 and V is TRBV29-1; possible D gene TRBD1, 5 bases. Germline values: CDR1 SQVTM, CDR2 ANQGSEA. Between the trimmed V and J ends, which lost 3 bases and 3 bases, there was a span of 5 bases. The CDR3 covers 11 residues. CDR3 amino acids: CSVDREETQYF. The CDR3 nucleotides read TGCAGCGTTGACAGGGAAGAGACCCAGTACTTC. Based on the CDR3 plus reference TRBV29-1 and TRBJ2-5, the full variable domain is SAVISQKPSRDICQRGTSLTIQCQVDSQVTMMFWYRQQPGQSLTLIATANQGSEATYESGFVIDKFPISRPNLTFSTLTVSNMSPEDSSIYLCSVDREETQYFGPGTRLLVL.

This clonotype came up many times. CDR3: CASSYRVRGNTIYF. The CDR3 DNA follows: TGTGCCAGCAGTTATAGGGTTCGGGGAAACACCATATATTTT. The V call is TRBV12-3 or TRBV12-4, the J call TRBJ1-3; D uncertain. The CDR3 consists of 14 residues. The V gene lost 4 bases and the J gene lost 4 bases, with 11 bases spanning the gap.

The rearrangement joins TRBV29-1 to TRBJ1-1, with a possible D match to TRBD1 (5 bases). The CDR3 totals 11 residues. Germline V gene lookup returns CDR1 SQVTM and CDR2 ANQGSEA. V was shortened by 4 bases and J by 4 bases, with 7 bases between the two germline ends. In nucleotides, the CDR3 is TGCAGCGTTGGAGGGGTCACTGAAGCTTTCTTT. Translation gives CSVGGVTEAFF.

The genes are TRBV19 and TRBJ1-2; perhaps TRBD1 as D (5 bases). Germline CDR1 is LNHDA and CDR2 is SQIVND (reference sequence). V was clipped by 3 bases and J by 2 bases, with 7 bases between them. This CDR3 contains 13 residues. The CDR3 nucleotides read TGTGCCAGTAGTATCAGGGTCAACTATGGCTACACCTTC. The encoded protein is CASSIRVNYGYTF. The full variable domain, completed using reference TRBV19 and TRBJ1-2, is DGGITQSPKYLFRKEGQNVTLSCEQNLNHDAMYWYRQDPGQGLRLIYYSQIVNDFQKGDIAEGYSVSREKKESFPLTVTSAQKNPTAFYLCASSIRVNYGYTFGSGTRLTVV.

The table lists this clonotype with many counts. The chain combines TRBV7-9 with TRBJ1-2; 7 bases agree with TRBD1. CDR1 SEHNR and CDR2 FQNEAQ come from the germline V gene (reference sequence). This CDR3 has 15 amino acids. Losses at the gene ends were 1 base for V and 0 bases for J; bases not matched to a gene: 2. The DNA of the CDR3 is TGTGCCAGCAGCTTAGGACAGGGAGCTAACTATGGCTACACCTTC. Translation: CASSLGQGANYGYTF.

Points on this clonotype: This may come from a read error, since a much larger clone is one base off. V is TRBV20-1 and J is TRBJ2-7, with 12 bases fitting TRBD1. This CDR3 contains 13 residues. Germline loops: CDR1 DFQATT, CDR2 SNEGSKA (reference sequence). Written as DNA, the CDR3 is TGCAGTGCGCGGGACAGGGGGCACTACGGGCAGTACTTC. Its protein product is CSARDRGHYGQYF.

CDR3 residues: CASSSGQISGNTIYF. The CDR3 DNA is TGTGCCAGCAGCTCCGGACAGATCTCTGGAAACACCATATATTTT. The rearrangement joins TRBV7-8 to TRBJ1-3, with a tentative D call TRBD1 (6 bases). CDR3 length equals 15 residues. V gave up 4 bases and J gave up 0 bases, with 10 bases separating them. Germline V lookup: CDR1 SGHVS, CDR2 FQNEAQ.

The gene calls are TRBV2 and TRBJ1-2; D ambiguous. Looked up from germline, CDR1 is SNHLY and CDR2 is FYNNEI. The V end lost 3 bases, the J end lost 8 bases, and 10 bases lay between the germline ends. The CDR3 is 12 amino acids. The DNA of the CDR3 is TGTGCCAGCAGTGATATGATACGGGGCTACACCTTC. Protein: CASSDMIRGYTF.